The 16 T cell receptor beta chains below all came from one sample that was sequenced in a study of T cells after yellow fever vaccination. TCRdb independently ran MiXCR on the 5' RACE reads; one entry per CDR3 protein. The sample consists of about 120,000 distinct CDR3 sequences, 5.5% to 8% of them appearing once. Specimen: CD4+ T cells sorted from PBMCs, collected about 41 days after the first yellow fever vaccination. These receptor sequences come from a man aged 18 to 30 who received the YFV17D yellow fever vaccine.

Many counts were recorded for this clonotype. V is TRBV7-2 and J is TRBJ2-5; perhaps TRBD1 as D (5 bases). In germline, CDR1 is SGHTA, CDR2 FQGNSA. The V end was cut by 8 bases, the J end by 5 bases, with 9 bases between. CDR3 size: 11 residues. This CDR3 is CASVGAETQYF. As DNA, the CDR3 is TGTGCCAGCGTAGGGGCGGAGACCCAGTACTTC.

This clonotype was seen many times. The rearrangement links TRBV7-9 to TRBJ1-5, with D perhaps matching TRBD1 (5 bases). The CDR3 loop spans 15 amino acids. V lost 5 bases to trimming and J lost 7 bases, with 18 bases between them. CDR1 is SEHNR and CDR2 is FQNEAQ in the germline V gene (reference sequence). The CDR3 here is CASSVGPGMGQPQHF. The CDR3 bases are TGTGCCAGCAGCGTAGGACCAGGGATGGGCCAGCCCCAGCATTTT.

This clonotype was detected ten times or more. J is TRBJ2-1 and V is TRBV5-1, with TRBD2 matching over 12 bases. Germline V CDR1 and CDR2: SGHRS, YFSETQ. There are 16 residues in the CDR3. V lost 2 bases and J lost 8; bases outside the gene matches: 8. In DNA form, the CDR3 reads TGCGCCAGCAGCTTAGTCCTGACTAGCGGGGGCTATGAGCAGTTCTTC. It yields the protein CASSLVLTSGGYEQFF.

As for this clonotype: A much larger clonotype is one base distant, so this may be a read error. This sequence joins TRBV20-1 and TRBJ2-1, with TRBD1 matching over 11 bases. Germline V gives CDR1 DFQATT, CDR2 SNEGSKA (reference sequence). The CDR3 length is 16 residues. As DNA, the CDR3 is TGCTGTGCTAGAGCCGCCCGGGACAGGGGGGTGGGTGAGCAGTTCTTC. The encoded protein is CCARAARDRGVGEQFF.

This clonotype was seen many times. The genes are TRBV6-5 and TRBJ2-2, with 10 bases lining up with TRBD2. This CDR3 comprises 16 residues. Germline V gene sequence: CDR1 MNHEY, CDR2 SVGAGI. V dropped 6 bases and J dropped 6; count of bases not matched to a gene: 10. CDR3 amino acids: CASSRPSGGLSGELFF. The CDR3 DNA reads TGTGCCAGCAGCCGACCTAGCGGGGGTCTCTCCGGGGAGCTGTTTTTT.

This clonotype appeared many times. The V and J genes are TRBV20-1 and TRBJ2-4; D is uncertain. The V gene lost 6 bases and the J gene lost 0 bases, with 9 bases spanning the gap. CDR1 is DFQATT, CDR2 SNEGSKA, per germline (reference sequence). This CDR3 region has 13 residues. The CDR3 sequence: CSAADLAKNIQYF. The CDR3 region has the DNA TGCAGTGCGGCAGATTTAGCCAAAAACATTCAGTACTTC.

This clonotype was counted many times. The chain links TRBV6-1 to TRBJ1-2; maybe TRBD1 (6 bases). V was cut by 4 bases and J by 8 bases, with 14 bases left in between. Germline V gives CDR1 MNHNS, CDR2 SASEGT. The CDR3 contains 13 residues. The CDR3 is CASSAWGAGGYTF. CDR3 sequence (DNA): TGTGCCAGCAGTGCATGGGGGGCGGGCGGCTACACCTTC.

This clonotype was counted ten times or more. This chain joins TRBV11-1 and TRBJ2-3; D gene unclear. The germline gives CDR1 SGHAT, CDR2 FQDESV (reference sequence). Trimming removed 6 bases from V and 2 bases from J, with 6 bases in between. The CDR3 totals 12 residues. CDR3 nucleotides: TGTGCCAGCAGGGGGTTCACAGATACGCAGTATTTT. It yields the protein CASRGFTDTQYF. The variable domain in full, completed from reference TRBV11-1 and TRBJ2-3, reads EAEVAQSPRYKITEKSQAVAFWCDPISGHATLYWYRQILGQGPELLVQFQDESVVDDSQLPKDRFSAERLKGVDSTLKIQPAELGDSAMYLCASRGFTDTQYFGPGTRLTVL.

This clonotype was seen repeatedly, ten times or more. The CDR3 sequence: CATRGTGDTGELFF. CDR3 DNA: TGTGCCACCCGGGGGACAGGGGACACCGGGGAGCTGTTTTTT. The rearrangement uses TRBV3-1 and TRBJ2-2; 10 nucleotides align to TRBD1. V shed 10 bases and J 3 bases; nucleotides not matched to a gene: 5. The CDR3 is 14 amino acids. The germline V gene has CDR1 LGHDT and CDR2 YNNKEL (reference sequence).

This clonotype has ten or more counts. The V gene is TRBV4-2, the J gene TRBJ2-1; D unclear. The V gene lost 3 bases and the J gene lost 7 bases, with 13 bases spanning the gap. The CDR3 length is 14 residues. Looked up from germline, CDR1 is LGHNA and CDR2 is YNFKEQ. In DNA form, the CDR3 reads TGTGCCAGCAGCCAGGACCTCTTAGGGAATGAGCAGTTCTTC. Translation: CASSQDLLGNEQFF.

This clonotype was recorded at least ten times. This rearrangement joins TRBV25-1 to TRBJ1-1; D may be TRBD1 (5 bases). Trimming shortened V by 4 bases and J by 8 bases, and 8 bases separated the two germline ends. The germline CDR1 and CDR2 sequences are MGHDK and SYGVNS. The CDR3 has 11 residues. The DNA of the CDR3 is TGTGCCAGCAGTGGGGGCTTAGAAGCTTTCTTT. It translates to CASSGGLEAFF.

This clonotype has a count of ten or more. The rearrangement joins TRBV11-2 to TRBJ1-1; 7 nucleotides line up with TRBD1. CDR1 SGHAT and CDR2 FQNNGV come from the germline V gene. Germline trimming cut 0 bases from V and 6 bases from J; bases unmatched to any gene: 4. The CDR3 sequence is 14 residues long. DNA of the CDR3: TGTGCCAGCAGCTTAGATGCAGGGGGTGCTGAAGCTTTCTTT. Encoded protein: CASSLDAGGAEAFF.

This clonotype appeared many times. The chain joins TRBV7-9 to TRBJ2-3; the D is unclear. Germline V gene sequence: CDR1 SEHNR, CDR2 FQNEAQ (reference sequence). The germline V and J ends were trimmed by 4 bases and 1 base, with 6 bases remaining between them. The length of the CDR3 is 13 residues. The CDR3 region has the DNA TGTGCCAGCAGCTACACAGGCACAGATACGCAGTATTTT. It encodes CASSYTGTDTQYF.

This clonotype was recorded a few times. The CDR3 DNA sequence: TGTGCCAGCAGCTTCGACAGGGGGCGGTATGGCTACACCTTC. It codes for CASSFDRGRYGYTF. The chain is built from TRBV7-2 and TRBJ1-2; 10 bases are a match to TRBD1. With V trimmed by 3 bases and J by 5 bases, 3 bases remained unmatched. Per the germline V gene, CDR1 is SGHTA and CDR2 is FQGNSA. This CDR3 spans 14 amino acids.

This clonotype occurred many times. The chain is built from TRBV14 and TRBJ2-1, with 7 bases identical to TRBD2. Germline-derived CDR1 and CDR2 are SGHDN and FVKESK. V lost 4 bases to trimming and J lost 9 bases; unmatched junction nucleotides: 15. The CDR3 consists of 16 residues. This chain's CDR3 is CASSREGQGRAAEQFF. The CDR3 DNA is TGTGCCAGCAGCCGGGAGGGGCAGGGAAGAGCTGCTGAGCAGTTCTTC.

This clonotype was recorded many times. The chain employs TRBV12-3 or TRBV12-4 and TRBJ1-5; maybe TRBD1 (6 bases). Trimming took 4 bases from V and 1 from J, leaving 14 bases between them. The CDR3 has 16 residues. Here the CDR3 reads CASSSQGRESNQPQHF. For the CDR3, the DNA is TGTGCCAGCAGTTCCCAGGGGAGGGAGAGCAATCAGCCCCAGCATTTT.